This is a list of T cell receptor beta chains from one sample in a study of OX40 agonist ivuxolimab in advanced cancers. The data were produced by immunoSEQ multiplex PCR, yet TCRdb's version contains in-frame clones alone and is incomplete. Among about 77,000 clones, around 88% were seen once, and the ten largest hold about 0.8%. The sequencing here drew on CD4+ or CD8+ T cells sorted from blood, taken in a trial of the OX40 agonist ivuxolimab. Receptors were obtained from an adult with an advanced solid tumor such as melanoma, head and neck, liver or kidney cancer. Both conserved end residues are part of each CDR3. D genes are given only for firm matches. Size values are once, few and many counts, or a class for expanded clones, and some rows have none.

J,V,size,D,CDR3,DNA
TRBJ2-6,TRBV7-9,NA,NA,CASSFGGQSSSGANVLTF,TGTGCCAGCAGCTTTGGAGGACAGTCCTCCTCTGGGGCCAACGTCCTGACTTTC
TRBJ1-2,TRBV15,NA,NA,CATSPDPGRRKRGYTF,TGTGCCACCAGCCCTGACCCGGGGAGGAGGAAACGAGGCTACACCTTC
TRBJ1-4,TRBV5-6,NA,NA,CASSLESGGEKLFF,TGTGCCAGCAGCTTGGAATCTGGGGGAGAAAAACTGTTTTTT
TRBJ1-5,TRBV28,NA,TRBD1,CASSSRVHMDRGRQPQHF,TGTGCCAGCAGTTCGCGTGTTCACATGGACAGGGGGAGACAGCCCCAGCATTTT
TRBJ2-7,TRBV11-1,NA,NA,CASSLAWGDGAYEQYF,TGTGCCAGCAGCTTAGCGTGGGGGGACGGAGCCTACGAGCAGTACTTC
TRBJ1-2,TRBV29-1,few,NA,CSVDETGNGYTF,TGCAGCGTTGACGAAACAGGGAATGGCTACACCTTC
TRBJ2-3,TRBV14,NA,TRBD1,CASSQDVGTGTSTDTQYF,TGTGCCAGCAGCCAAGATGTCGGGACAGGGACTAGCACAGATACGCAGTATTTT
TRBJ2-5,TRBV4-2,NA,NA,CASSQVDNQETQYF,TGTGCCAGCAGCCAAGTCGACAACCAAGAGACCCAGTACTTC
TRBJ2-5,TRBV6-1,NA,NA,CASRETSQETQYF,TGTGCCAGCAGGGAAACTAGCCAAGAGACCCAGTACTTC
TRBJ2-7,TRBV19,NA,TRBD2,CASSRAGAYEQYF,TGTGCCAGTAGTCGAGCGGGGGCCTACGAGCAGTACTTC
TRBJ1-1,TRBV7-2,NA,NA,CASSSDRNTEAFF,TGTGCCAGCAGCTCAGACAGGAACACTGAAGCTTTCTTT
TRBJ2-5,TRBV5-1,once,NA,CASGGQSETQYF,TGCGCCAGCGGCGGACAGTCGGAGACCCAGTACTTC
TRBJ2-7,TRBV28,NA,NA,CASSLEQTYEQYF,TGTGCCAGCAGTTTAGAACAGACGTACGAGCAGTACTTC
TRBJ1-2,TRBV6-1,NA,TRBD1,CASSWDRNYGYTF,TGTGCCAGCAGTTGGGACAGGAACTATGGCTACACCTTC
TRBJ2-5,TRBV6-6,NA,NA,CASSYGGGETQYF,TGTGCCAGCAGTTACGGAGGGGGAGAGACCCAGTACTTC
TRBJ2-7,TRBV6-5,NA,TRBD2,CASSYVASGSYEQYF,TGTGCCAGCAGTTATGTCGCTAGCGGCTCCTACGAGCAGTACTTC
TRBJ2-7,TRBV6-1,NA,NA,CASLTLQTLSEQYF,TGTGCCAGCCTTACTTTACAAACCCTAAGCGAGCAGTACTTC
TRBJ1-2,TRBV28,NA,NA,CASSREDRDDYGYTF,TGTGCCAGCAGCCGAGAGGACAGAGATGACTATGGCTACACCTTC
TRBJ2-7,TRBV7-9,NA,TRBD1,CASSLDRGSDEQYF,TGTGCCAGCAGCTTAGACAGGGGTTCCGACGAGCAGTACTTC
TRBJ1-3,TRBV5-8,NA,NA,CASSLVPNTIYF,TGTGCCAGCAGCCTCGTCCCGAACACCATATATTTT
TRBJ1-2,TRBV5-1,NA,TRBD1,CASSPRGQGNYGYTF,TGCGCCAGCAGCCCCCGGGGACAGGGGAACTATGGCTACACCTTC
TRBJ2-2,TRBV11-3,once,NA,CASSPQGTGELFF,TGTGCCAGCAGCCCACAGGGTACCGGGGAGCTGTTTTTT
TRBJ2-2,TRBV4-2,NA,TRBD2,CASSQDRPASGGAGELFF,TGTGCCAGCAGCCAAGATCGTCCAGCTAGCGGGGGGGCCGGGGAGCTGTTTTTT
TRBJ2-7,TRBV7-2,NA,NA,CASSLVRGTAYEQYF,TGTGCCAGCAGCTTAGTTCGGGGGACAGCCTACGAGCAGTACTTC
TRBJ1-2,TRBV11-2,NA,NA,CASSPIAGQAFYGYTF,TGTGCCAGCAGCCCGATCGCCGGACAAGCCTTCTATGGCTACACCTTC
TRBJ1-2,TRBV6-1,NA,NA,CASSVGINYGYTF,TGTGCCAGCAGTGTAGGGATCAACTATGGCTACACCTTC
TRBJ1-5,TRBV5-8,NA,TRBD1,CASSLGQGVHQPQHF,TGTGCCAGCAGCTTGGGGCAGGGGGTTCATCAGCCCCAGCATTTT
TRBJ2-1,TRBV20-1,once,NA,CSAILNEQFF,TGCAGTGCTATCCTCAATGAGCAGTTCTTC
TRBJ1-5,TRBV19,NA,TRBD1,CASSPLWAQGAGNQPQHF,TGTGCCAGTAGCCCCCTTTGGGCCCAGGGGGCGGGCAATCAGCCCCAGCATTTT
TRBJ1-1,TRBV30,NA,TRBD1,CACTQGSRAEAFF,TGTGCCTGCACACAGGGGTCGCGCGCTGAAGCTTTCTTT
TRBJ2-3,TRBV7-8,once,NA,CASSLVTGNTDTQYF,TGTGCCAGCAGCTTAGTTACGGGCAACACAGATACGCAGTATTTT
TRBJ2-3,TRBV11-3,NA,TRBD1,CASSLTAGGRTDTQYF,TGTGCCAGCAGCTTAACGGCAGGGGGCAGGACAGATACGCAGTATTTT
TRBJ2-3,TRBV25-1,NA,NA,CASRGRTDTQYF,TGTGCCAGCAGAGGTAGAACAGATACGCAGTATTTT
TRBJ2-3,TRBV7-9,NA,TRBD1,CASSLQGDTDTQYF,TGTGCCAGCAGCTTGCAGGGGGACACAGATACGCAGTATTTT
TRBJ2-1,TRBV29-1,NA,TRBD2,CSVEGFSGGVSGEFF,TGCAGCGTTGAAGGGTTTAGCGGGGGAGTTTCAGGGGAGTTCTTC
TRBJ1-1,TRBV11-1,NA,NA,CASSYAVTTEAFF,TGTGCCAGCAGCTACGCTGTGACCACTGAAGCTTTCTTT
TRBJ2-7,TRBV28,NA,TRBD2,CASRSGTSGLYEQYF,TGTGCCAGCAGATCCGGGACTAGCGGTTTGTACGAGCAGTACTTC
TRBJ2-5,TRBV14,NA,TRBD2,CASSQLLAGGPETQYF,TGTGCCAGCAGCCAATTACTAGCGGGAGGGCCAGAGACCCAGTACTTC
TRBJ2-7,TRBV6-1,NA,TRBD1,CASSADRGGNEQYF,TGTGCCAGCAGTGCGGACAGGGGGGGGAACGAGCAGTACTTC
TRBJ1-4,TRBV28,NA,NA,CASSPGTTTNEKLFF,TGTGCCAGCAGTCCCGGGACCACAACTAATGAAAAACTGTTTTTT
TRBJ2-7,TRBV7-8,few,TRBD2,CASSPTGSGGAYEQYF,TGTGCCAGCAGTCCTACCGGGAGCGGGGGAGCCTACGAGCAGTACTTC
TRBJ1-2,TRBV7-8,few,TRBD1,CASSLGTGGTYGYTF,TGTGCCAGCAGCTTAGGGACAGGGGGCACCTATGGCTACACCTTC
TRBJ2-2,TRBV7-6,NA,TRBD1,CASSINRGNTGELFF,TGTGCCAGCAGCATCAACAGGGGAAACACCGGGGAGCTGTTTTTT
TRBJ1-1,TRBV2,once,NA,CASRILTEAFF,TGTGCCAGCCGCATACTGACTGAAGCTTTCTTT
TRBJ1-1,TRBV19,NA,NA,CASKEGGDTEAFF,TGTGCCAGTAAAGAGGGGGGAGACACTGAAGCTTTCTTT
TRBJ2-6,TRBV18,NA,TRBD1,CASFPGQGLNSGANVLTF,TGTGCCAGCTTCCCGGGACAGGGGTTAAACTCTGGGGCCAACGTCCTGACTTTC
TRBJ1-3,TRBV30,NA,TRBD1,CAWREKGAGNTIYF,TGTGCCTGGAGGGAGAAGGGGGCAGGAAACACCATATATTTT
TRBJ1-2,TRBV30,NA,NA,CAWSVGPGGGYTF,TGTGCCTGGAGTGTGGGTCCCGGCGGTGGCTACACCTTC
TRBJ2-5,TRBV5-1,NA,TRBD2,CASRNLKRGYF,TGCGCCAGCAGGAACTTGAAGCGGGGCTACTTC
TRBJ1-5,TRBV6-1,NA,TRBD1,CASRRTGGDQPQHF,TGTGCCAGCAGACGGACAGGGGGCGATCAGCCCCAGCATTTT
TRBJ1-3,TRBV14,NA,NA,CASSTHRVGNTIYF,TGTGCCAGCAGCACCCACAGGGTTGGAAACACCATATATTTT
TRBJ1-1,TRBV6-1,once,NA,CASSEDAGLENTEAFF,TGTGCCAGCAGTGAAGACGCAGGGTTAGAGAACACTGAAGCTTTCTTT
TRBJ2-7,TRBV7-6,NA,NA,CASSLARRGVYEQYF,TGTGCCAGCAGCTTAGCCCGCAGGGGTGTCTACGAGCAGTACTTC
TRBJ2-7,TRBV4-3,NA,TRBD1,CASSQGDRGSVYEQYF,TGCGCCAGCAGCCAGGGGGACAGGGGATCGGTGTACGAGCAGTACTTC
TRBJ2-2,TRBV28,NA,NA,CASRPPGNTGELFF,TGTGCCAGCCGTCCTCCGGGGAACACCGGGGAGCTGTTTTTT